The clone carrying this T cell receptor beta chain has only a few counts. This entry comes from a study of T cells after yellow fever vaccination. From the 5' RACE reads, TCRdb called clonotypes with MiXCR, one entry per CDR3 protein. The sample has 80,000 to 100,000 distinct CDR3 sequences; roughly 8.2% are singletons. CDR1 is KGHDR, CDR2 SFDVKD, per germline. The CDR3 contains 17 residues. Trimming removed 3 bases from V and 0 bases from J; junction bases left unmatched: 3. This clonotype was obtained from a man younger than 35 who received the YFV17D yellow fever vaccine. The specimen comprised CD8+ T cells not binding an NS4B(214-222) dextramer, sorted from PBMCs, sampled around 14 days after the first yellow fever vaccination. The chain carries TRBV24-1 and TRBJ2-3; 12 bases line up with TRBD2. Here the CDR3 reads CATSDTGLAGSTDTQYF. In DNA, the CDR3 is TGTGCCACCAGTGATACCGGACTAGCGGGGAGCACAGATACGCAGTATTTT.